This T cell receptor (beta chain) originates from a study of T cell responses to AZD1222 COVID-19 vaccine. Across the whole study: Second doses that came at about 4 or about 12 weeks were put together.

Study-level points and caveats: As reported, nearly half of all spike-specific TCRs target variant regions that are unmutated. No day 14 peak samples; only post-peak repertoires were characterized. The donors showed a predominance of white British ancestry and of females, with possible underestimation of clonal diversity.

Regarding this clone: The antigen remains undetermined.

The CDR3 is 13 amino acids. The V end lost 2 bases, the J end lost 6 bases, and 10 bases lay between the germline ends. Germline CDR1 reads MNHNS; CDR2 reads SASEGT. Assay used: immunoSEQ multiplex PCR; TCRdb lists only in-frame clones, some missing. The repertoire holds approximately 100,000 clones, with roughly nine tenths as singletons. The sequence was obtained from an adult in good health. V and J are TRBV6-1 and TRBJ1-1; D is unresolved. Sequences were derived from peripheral blood, sampled on day 0 of AZD1222 vaccination. The chain's CDR3 is CASSERGSAEAFF. The CDR3 DNA sequence: TGTGCCAGCAGTGAAAGAGGTTCCGCTGAAGCTTTCTTT.